The 7 T cell receptor beta chains below all came from one sample that was sequenced in a study of T cells in Graves' hyperthyroidism and ophthalmopathy (dated by TCRdb to the late 2010s). Library preparation employed multiplex PCR. The sequencing machine was an Illumina HiSeq 2000. The TCR beta CDR3 regions were amplified from RNA transcripts. The TCR CDR3 was subjected to a first round of RT-PCR using the HTBI primer set and the Qiagen OneStep RT-PCR kit. Clones were called with MiXCR by TCRdb after fastp trimmed the public reads at Q25, and only in-frame beta chains were retained. A single entry per CDR3 protein holds the most common genes and DNA from its merged rows. Present in this sample are 700,000 to 950,000 distinct CDR3 sequences, over 35% of which were seen just once. Of the sample, roughly 31% falls within the top ten clones. The sequenced material came from blood. These receptors originate from a woman aged 40 to 50 with Graves' hyperthyroidism.

The V gene is TRBV12-3 or TRBV12-4, the J gene TRBJ1-5, with 8 bases lining up with TRBD1. V lost 4 bases, J lost 0 bases, and 8 bases stayed unmatched. The CDR3 is 17 residues long. As DNA, the CDR3 is TGTGCCAGCAGTTATCCCCCCACAGGGGGTAGCAATCAGCCCCAGCATTTT. It yields the protein CASSYPPTGGSNQPQHF.

A few counts support this clonotype. V and J are TRBV11-2 and TRBJ1-1; a weak D match, TRBD1 (6 bases). Germline loops: CDR1 SGHAT, CDR2 FQNNGV. V dropped 5 bases and J dropped 7 bases, with 20 bases sitting between them. This CDR3 comprises 15 residues. The CDR3 nucleotides are TGTGCCAGCAGCCTTGAATGGGGGGGGCATGATGAAGCTTTCTTT. It is translated as CASSLEWGGHDEAFF.

The genes are TRBV14 and TRBJ2-3; 7 nucleotides line up with TRBD1. The J segment lost 0 bases and the V segment lost 4 bases, leaving 10 bases of the junction unmatched. CDR3 length equals 17 residues. Per germline, CDR1 SGHDN and CDR2 FVKESK. The CDR3 is CASSRTRTGASTDTQYF. CDR3 bases: TGTGCCAGCAGCCGTACCCGAACAGGGGCTAGCACAGATACGCAGTATTTT.

This clonotype came up a few times. The V and J genes are TRBV6-1 and TRBJ2-6; TRBD2 is a possible D gene (7 bases). Germline CDR1 and CDR2: MNHNS and SASEGT. Trimming removed 0 bases from V and 1 base from J, with 16 bases in between. The CDR3 runs 19 residues. The CDR3 region is CASSEAYGGQGSGANVLTF. The CDR3, as DNA: TGTGCCAGCAGTGAAGCGTACGGGGGGCAGGGATCTGGGGCCAACGTCCTGACTTTC.

The chain links TRBV7-9 to TRBJ2-5; no clear D gene. Germline V gives CDR1 SEHNR, CDR2 FQNEAQ (reference sequence). V lost 2 bases and J lost 4, with 11 bases in between. The CDR3 covers 14 residues. CDR3 nucleotide sequence: TGTGCCAGCAGCTTATCCTTGAGGTTAGAGACCCAGTACTTC. Its translation is CASSLSLRLETQYF.

V gene TRBV13 combines with J gene TRBJ1-1; D uncertain. This CDR3 has 15 amino acids. V gave up 4 bases and J gave up 2 bases, with 14 bases separating them. CDR1 and CDR2 from the germline V gene are PRHDT and FYEKMQ (reference sequence). The CDR3 nucleotides are TGTGCCAGCAGCTACGTCGGGGATGGAAACACTGAAGCTTTCTTT. It yields the protein CASSYVGDGNTEAFF.

This rearrangement joins TRBV11-2 to TRBJ1-4; no clear D gene. V lost 4 bases and J lost 8, with 11 bases in between. The CDR3 totals 13 residues. Germline V gene data show CDR1 as SGHAT and CDR2 as FQNNGV. This CDR3 is CASSWRNDEKLFF. The CDR3, as DNA: TGTGCCAGCAGCTGGAGGAACGACGAAAAACTGTTTTTT.